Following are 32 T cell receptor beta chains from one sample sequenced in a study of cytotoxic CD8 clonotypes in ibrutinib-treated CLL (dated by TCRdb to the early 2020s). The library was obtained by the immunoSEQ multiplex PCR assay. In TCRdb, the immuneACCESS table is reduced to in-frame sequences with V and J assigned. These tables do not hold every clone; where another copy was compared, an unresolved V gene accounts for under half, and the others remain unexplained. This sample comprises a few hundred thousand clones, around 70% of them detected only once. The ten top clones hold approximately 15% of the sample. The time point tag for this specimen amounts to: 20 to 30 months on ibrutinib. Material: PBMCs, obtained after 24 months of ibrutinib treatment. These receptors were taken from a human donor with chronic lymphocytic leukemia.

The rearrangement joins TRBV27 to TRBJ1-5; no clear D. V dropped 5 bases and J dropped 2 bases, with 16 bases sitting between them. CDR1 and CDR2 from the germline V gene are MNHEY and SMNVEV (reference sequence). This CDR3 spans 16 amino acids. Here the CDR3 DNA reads TGTGCCAGCAGTGGAACCAGTCCAGGCGGCAATCAGCCCCAGCATTTT. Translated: CASSGTSPGGNQPQHF.

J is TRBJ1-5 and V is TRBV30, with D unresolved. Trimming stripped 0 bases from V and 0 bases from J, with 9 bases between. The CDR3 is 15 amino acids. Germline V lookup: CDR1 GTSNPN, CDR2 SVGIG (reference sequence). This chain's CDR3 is CAWSVKQPSNQPQHF. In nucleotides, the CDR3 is TGTGCCTGGAGTGTAAAACAGCCTAGCAATCAGCCCCAGCATTTT.

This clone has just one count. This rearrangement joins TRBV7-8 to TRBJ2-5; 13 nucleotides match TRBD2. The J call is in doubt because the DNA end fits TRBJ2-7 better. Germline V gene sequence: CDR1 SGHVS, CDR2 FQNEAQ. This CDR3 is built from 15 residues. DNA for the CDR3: TGTGCCAGCAGCGTCGGACTAGCGGGAGACTACGAGCAGTACTTC. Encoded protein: CASSVGLAGDYEQYF.

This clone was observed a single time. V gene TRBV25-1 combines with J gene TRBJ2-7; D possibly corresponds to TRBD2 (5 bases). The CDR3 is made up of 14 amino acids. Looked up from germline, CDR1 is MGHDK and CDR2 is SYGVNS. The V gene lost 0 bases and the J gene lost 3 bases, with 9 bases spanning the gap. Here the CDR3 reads CASSEYGNIYEQYF. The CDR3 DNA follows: TGTGCCAGCAGTGAATACGGGAATATCTACGAGCAGTACTTC.

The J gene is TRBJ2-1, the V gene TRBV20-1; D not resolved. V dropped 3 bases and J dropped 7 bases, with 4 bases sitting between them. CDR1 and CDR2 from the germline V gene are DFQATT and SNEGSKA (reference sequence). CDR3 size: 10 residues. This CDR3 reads CSARANEQFF. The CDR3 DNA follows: TGCAGTGCTAGGGCGAATGAGCAGTTCTTC.

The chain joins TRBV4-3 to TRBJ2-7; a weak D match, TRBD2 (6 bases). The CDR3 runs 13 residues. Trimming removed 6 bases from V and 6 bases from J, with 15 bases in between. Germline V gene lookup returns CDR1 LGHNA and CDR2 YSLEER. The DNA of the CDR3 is TGCGCCAGCAGAGACGTCGGGGGTGGCGAGCAGTACTTC. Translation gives CASRDVGGGEQYF.

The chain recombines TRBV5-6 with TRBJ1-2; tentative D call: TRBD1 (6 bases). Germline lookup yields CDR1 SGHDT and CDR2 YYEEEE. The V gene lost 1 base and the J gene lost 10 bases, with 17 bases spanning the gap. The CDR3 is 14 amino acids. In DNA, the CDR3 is TGTGCCAGCAGCTTGCCCACAGGGAATGGGTTCTACACCTTC. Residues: CASSLPTGNGFYTF.

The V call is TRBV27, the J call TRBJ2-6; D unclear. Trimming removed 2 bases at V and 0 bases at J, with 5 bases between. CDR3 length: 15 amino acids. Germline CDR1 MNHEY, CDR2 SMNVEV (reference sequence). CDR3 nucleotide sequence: TGTGCCAGCAGTTTACGAATCTCTGGGGCCAACGTCCTGACTTTC. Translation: CASSLRISGANVLTF.

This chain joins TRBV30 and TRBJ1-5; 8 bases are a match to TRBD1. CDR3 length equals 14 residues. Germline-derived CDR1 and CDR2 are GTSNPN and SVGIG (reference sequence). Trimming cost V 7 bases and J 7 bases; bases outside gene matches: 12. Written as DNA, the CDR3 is TGTGCCTTCTCCGGGACAGGAAAGGGACAGCCCCAGCATTTT. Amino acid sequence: CAFSGTGKGQPQHF.

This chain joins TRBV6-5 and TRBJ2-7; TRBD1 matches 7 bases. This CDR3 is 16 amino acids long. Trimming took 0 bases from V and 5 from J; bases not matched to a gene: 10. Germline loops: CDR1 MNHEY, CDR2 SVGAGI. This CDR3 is CASSYSPTGFFDEQYF. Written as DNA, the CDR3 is TGTGCCAGCAGTTACTCTCCGACAGGGTTCTTCGACGAGCAGTACTTC.

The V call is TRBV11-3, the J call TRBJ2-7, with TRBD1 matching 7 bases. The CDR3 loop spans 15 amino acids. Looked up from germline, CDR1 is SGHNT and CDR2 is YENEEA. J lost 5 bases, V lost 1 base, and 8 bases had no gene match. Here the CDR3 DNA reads TGTGCCAGCAGCTTAGGACAGGGCTTGGAGAACGAGCAGTACTTC. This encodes CASSLGQGLENEQYF.

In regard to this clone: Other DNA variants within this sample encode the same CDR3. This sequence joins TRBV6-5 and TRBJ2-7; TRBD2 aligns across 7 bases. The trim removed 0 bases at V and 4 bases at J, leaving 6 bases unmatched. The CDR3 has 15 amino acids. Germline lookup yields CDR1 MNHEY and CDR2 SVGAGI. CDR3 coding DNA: TGTGCCAGCAGTTACTCAGCGGGGTTAGGATACGAGCAGTACTTC. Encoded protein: CASSYSAGLGYEQYF.

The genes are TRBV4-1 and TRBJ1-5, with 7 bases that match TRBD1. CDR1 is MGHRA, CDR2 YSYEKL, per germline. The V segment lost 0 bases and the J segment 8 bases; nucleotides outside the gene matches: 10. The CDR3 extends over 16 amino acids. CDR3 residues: CASSQERTGTREPQHF. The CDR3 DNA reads TGCGCCAGCAGCCAAGAAAGGACAGGCACCAGGGAGCCCCAGCATTTT.

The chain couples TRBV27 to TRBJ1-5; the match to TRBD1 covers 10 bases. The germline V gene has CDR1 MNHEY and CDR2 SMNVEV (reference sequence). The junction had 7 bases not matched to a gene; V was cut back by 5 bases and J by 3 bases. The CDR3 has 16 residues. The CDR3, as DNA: TGTGCCAGCAGTCCCTGGACAGGGGGTATCAATCAGCCCCAGCATTTT. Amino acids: CASSPWTGGINQPQHF.

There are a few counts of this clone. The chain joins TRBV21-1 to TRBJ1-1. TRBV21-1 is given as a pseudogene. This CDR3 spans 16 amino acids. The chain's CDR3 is CASSKAERGSGTEAFF. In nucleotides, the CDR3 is TGTGCCAGCAGCAAAGCTGAGCGGGGGTCTGGAACTGAAGCTTTCTTT.

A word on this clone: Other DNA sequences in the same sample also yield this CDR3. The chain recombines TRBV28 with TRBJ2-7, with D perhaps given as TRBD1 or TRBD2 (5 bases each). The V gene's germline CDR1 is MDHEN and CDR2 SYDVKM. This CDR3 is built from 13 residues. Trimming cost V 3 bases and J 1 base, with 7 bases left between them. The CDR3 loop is CASSFGGSYEQYF. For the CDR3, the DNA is TGTGCCAGCAGTTTTGGGGGTTCCTACGAGCAGTACTTC.

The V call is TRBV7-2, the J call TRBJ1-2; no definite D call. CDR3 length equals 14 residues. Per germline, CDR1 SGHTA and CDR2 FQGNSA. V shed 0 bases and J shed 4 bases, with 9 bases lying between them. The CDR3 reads CASSLARQTYGYTF. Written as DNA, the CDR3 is TGTGCCAGCAGCTTAGCGCGGCAGACCTATGGCTACACCTTC.

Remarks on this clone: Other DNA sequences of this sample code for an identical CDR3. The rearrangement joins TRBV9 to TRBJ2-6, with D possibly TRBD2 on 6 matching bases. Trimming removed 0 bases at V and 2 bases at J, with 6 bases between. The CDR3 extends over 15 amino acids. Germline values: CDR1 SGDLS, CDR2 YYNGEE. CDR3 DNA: TGTGCCAGCAGCGTAGGCGGGACTGGGGCCAACGTCCTGACTTTC. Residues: CASSVGGTGANVLTF.

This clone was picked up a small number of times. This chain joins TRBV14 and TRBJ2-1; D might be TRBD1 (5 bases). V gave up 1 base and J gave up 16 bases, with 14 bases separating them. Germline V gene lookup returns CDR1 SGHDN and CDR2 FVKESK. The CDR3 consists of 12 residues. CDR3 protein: CASSQVARVTFF. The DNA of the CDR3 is TGTGCCAGCAGCCAAGTGGCCAGGGTTACCTTCTTC.

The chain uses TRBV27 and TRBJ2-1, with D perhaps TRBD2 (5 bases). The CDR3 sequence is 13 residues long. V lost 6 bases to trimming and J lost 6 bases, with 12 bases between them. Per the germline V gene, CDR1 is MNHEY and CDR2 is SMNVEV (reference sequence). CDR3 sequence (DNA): TGTGCCAGCAGACTAGTAACGGGCAATGAGCAGTTCTTC. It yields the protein CASRLVTGNEQFF.

The CDR3 reads CASSRDRRSSYEQYF. In nucleotides, the CDR3 is TGTGCCAGTAGTAGGGACAGGCGCAGCTCCTACGAGCAGTACTTC. The chain recombines TRBV19 with TRBJ2-7, with TRBD1 identical over 8 bases. Germline V gene sequence: CDR1 LNHDA, CDR2 SQIVND (reference sequence). This CDR3 region has 15 residues. Unmatched junction bases numbered 5, after V lost 4 bases and J lost 0 bases.

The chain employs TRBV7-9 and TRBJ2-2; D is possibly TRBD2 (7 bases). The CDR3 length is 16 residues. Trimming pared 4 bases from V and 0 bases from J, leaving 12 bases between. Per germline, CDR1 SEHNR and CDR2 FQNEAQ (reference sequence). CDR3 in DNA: TGTGCCAGCAGCTCCGAGCGGGACACGAACACCGGGGAGCTGTTTTTT. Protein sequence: CASSSERDTNTGELFF. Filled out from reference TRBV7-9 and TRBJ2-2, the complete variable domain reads DTGVSQNPRHKITKRGQNVTFRCDPISEHNRLYWYRQTLGQGPEFLTYFQNEAQLEKSRLLSDRFSAERPKGSFSTLEIQRTEQGDSAMYLCASSSERDTNTGELFFGEGSRLTVL.

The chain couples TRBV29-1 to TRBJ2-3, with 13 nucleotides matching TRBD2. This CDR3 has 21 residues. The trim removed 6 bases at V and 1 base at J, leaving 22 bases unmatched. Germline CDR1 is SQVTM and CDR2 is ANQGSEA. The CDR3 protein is CSVANYFGLAGASEGTDTQYF. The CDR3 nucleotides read TGCAGCGTCGCAAACTACTTCGGACTAGCGGGGGCCTCCGAGGGCACAGATACGCAGTATTTT.

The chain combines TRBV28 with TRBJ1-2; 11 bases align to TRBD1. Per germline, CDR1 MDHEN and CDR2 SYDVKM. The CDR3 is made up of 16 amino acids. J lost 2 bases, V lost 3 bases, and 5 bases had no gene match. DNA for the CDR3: TGTGCCAGCAGTTTGGGACAGGGGGTGCTCAACTATGGCTACACCTTC. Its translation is CASSLGQGVLNYGYTF.

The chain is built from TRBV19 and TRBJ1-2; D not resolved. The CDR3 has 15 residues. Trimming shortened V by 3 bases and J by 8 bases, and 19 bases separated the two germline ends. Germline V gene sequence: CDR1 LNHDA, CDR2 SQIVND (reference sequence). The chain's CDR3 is CASSMALLPPAGYTF. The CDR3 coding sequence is TGTGCCAGTAGTATGGCACTGCTACCACCGGCGGGCTACACCTTC.

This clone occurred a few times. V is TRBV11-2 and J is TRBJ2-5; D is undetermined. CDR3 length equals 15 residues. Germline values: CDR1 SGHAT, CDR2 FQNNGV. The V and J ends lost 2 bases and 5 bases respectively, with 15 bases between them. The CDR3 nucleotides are TGTGCCAGCAGCTTAACTGAATTCCTAGGGGAGACCCAGTACTTC. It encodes CASSLTEFLGETQYF. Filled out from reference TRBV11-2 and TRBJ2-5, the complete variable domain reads EAGVAQSPRYKIIEKRQSVAFWCNPISGHATLYWYQQILGQGPKLLIQFQNNGVVDDSQLPKDRFSAERLKGVDSTLKIQPAKLEDSAVYLCASSLTEFLGETQYFGPGTRLLVL.

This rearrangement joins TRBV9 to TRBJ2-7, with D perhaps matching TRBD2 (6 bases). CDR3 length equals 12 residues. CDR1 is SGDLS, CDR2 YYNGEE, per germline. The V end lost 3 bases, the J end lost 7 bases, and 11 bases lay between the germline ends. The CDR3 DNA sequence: TGTGCCAGCAGCGCACAAGGAGGGGAGCAGTACTTC. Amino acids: CASSAQGGEQYF.

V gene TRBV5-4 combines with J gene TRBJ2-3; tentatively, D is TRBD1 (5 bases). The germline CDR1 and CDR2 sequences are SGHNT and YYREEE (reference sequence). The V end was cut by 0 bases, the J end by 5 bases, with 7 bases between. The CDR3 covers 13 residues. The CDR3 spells CASSLEGVDTQYF. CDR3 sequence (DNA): TGTGCCAGCAGCTTGGAAGGGGTAGATACGCAGTATTTT.

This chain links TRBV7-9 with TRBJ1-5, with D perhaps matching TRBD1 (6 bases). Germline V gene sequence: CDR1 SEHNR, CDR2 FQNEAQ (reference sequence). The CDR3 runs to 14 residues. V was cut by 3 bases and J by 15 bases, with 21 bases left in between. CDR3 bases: TGTGCCAGCAGCTTGGTGGGGGCGGCAGGGGCAATGCATTTT. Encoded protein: CASSLVGAAGAMHF.

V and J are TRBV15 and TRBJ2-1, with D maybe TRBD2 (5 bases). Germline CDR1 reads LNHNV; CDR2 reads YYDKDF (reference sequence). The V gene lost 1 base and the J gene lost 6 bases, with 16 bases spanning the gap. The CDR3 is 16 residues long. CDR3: CATSRGEGPSSNEQFF. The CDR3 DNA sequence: TGTGCCACCAGCAGAGGTGAGGGTCCTAGCAGCAATGAGCAGTTCTTC. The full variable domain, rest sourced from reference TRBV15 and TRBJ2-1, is DAMVIQNPRYQVTQFGKPVTLSCSQTLNHNVMYWYQQKSSQAPKLLFHYYDKDFNNEADTPDNFQSRRPNTSFCFLDIRSPGLGDTAMYLCATSRGEGPSSNEQFFGPGTRLTVL.

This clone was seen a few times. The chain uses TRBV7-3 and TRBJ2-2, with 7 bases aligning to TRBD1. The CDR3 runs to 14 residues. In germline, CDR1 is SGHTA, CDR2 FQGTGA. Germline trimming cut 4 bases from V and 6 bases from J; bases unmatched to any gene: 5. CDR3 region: CASSYQGTAGELFF. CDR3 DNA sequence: TGTGCCAGCAGCTATCAAGGGACAGCCGGGGAGCTGTTTTTT.

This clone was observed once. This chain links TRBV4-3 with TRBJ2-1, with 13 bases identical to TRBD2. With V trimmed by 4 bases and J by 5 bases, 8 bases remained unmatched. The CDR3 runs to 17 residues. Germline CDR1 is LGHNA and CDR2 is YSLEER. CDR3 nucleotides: TGCGCCAGCAGCCCCGGACTAGCGGGAGAACTGAACAATGAGCAGTTCTTC. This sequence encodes CASSPGLAGELNNEQFF.